These 23 T cell receptor beta chains were all obtained from the same sample, sequenced in a study of metastatic and nonmetastatic thyroid tumors. Thyroid surgery took place with no prior treatment in any patient. MiXCR re-clonotyped the PCR reads for TCRdb. The repertoire holds about 92,000 clones, with 14% to 15% as singletons. The sequenced sample was blood. The receptors originated from a female donor with papillary thyroid cancer or a benign thyroid nodule (not recorded which). Some clones in this sample may be carry-over from other donors' samples.

This clone was counted at least ten times. The chain uses TRBV2 and TRBJ2-2; no reliable D call. The CDR3 consists of 14 residues. Deletions cut 4 bases from V and 1 base from J, with 7 bases between. Germline V gives CDR1 SNHLY, CDR2 FYNNEI. The CDR3 spells CASSVNRNTGELFF. In DNA form, the CDR3 reads TGTGCCAGCAGTGTAAACAGGAACACCGGGGAGCTGTTTTTT.

This clone has only a few counts. It may be a read error: a sequence one base away is much more abundant. The chain uses TRBV20-1 and TRBJ1-1; TRBD1 agrees at 8 bases. This CDR3 region has 13 residues. Trimming took 7 bases from V and 4 from J; bases not matched to a gene: 8. CDR1 and CDR2 (germline): DFQATT, SNEGSKA (reference sequence). CDR3 region: CSVRTGFGTEAFF. The CDR3 DNA sequence: TGCAGTGTCCGGACAGGGTTCGGCACTGAAGCTTTCTTT.

This clone was recorded a few times. A much larger clone differs from this one at a single base, so this may be a read error. The chain carries TRBV10-2 and TRBJ2-2; 10 bases agree with TRBD2. Germline V gene lookup returns CDR1 WSHSY and CDR2 SAAADI. The CDR3 length is 17 residues. J lost 5 bases, V lost 7 bases, and 13 bases had no gene match. The CDR3 DNA follows: TGCGCCAGCACGGGGATAGCGGGGGGTCTTACTACCGGGGAGCTGTTTTTT. The encoded protein is CASTGIAGGLTTGELFF.

In its sample, this clone was seen many times. The germline gene is not matched at one end of the junction; a read error may be the cause. The J gene is TRBJ2-2, the V gene TRBV7-7; D is undetermined. The CDR3 is 14 amino acids. Germline lookup yields CDR1 SSHAT and CDR2 FNYEAQ (reference sequence). The CDR3 DNA is TGTGCTAGCAGCTTAGAACAGCGCACCGGGGAGCTGTTTTTT. Its translation is CASSLEQRTGELFF. Variable domain in full (rest from reference TRBV7-7 and TRBJ2-2): GAGVSQSPRYKVTKRGQDVTLRCDPISSHATLYWYQQALGQGPEFLTYFNYEAQPDKSGLPSDRFSAERPEGSISTLTIQRTEQRDSAMYRCASSLEQRTGELFFGEGSRLTVL.

This clone appeared many times. CDR3: CASSSNRGLGEKLFF. CDR3 bases: TGTGCCAGCAGCTCTAACAGGGGCCTTGGTGAAAAACTGTTTTTT. The chain couples TRBV28 to TRBJ1-4; 7 bases agree with TRBD1. The CDR3 sequence is 15 residues long. Germline trimming cut 6 bases from V and 7 bases from J; bases unmatched to any gene: 11. From germline, CDR1 is MDHEN and CDR2 SYDVKM.

This clone was detected many times. V gene TRBV19 combines with J gene TRBJ1-5, with D hard to call. The germline V and J ends were trimmed by 7 bases and 5 bases, with 12 bases remaining between them. The CDR3 has 13 residues. Looked up from germline, CDR1 is LNHDA and CDR2 is SQIVND (reference sequence). DNA for the CDR3: TGTGCCAGTACTAAAGCCCGGGATCAGCCCCAGCATTTT. It encodes CASTKARDQPQHF.

This clone was counted many times. The genes are TRBV10-2 and TRBJ1-3, with D possibly matching TRBD1 (6 bases). Trimming left V 5 bases short and J 4 bases short, with 15 bases between. This CDR3 has 15 amino acids. The germline V gene has CDR1 WSHSY and CDR2 SAAADI. CDR3 sequence reads: CASSPRTGAGNTIYF. The CDR3, as DNA: TGCGCCAGCAGTCCCCGGACGGGGGCCGGAAACACCATATATTTT.

In this sample, this clone turned up many times. This sequence joins TRBV5-5 and TRBJ2-7, with TRBD2 identical over 7 bases. The CDR3 has 16 amino acids. V lost 5 bases and J lost 2; bases outside the gene matches: 13. Germline-derived CDR1 and CDR2 are SGHKS and YYEKEE (reference sequence). CDR3 DNA: TGTGCCAGCAGTTACATCGGGGGAGGGGAGCCCTACGAGCAGTACTTC. It codes for CASSYIGGGEPYEQYF.

Notes on this clone: One end of the junction does not line up with germline, which may come from a read error. The V call is TRBV5-1, the J call TRBJ1-2; no firm D call. Germline V gene lookup returns CDR1 SGHRS and CDR2 YFSETQ. The CDR3 consists of 17 residues. The CDR3 coding sequence is TGCGCCAGCAGCTTGGCCCTAGTCACAGATGAAAACTATGTCTACACCTTC. Translated: CASSLALVTDENYVYTF.

The CDR3 nucleotides are TGTGCCAGCGTTGGGCGCAACTATGGCTACACCTTC. This translates into CASVGRNYGYTF. This chain uses TRBV3-1 with TRBJ1-2; D is unresolved. Germline V gene lookup returns CDR1 LGHDT and CDR2 YNNKEL (reference sequence). This CDR3 is built from 12 residues. V gave up 8 bases and J gave up 2 bases, with 9 bases separating them.

This clone was detected only once. It may be a read error: a sequence one base away is much more abundant. The gene calls are TRBV20-1 and TRBJ2-3, with D possibly matching TRBD2 (5 bases). Germline values: CDR1 DFQATT, CDR2 SNEGSKA (reference sequence). The CDR3 extends over 14 amino acids. V was pared by 6 bases and J by 8 bases, with 21 bases between. The CDR3 region has the DNA TGCAGTGCCACCTTCCCAGTGGCCGGAGGTACGCAGTATTTT. Residues: CSATFPVAGGTQYF.

In its sample, this clone was seen many times. This chain uses TRBV5-6 with TRBJ2-1; D is possibly TRBD1 (6 bases). Germline-derived CDR1 and CDR2 are SGHDT and YYEEEE. The CDR3 extends over 15 amino acids. The V end was cut by 4 bases, the J end by 3 bases, with 14 bases between. The DNA of the CDR3 is TGTGCCAGCAGCGCACGGGACACCTTCTACAATGAGCAGTTCTTC. Translating gives CASSARDTFYNEQFF.

This clone has at least ten counts. The chain has TRBV24-1 and TRBJ2-1, with D perhaps TRBD2 (6 bases). Trimming shortened V by 2 bases and J by 3 bases, and 10 bases separated the two germline ends. Germline loops: CDR1 KGHDR, CDR2 SFDVKD. This CDR3 is built from 15 residues. The CDR3 DNA sequence: TGTGCCACCAGTGATTCGGAGGGGTACTACAATGAGCAGTTCTTC. It translates to CATSDSEGYYNEQFF.

A few counts support this clone. Other DNA variants within this sample encode the same CDR3. The V and J genes are TRBV27 and TRBJ2-7; D is undetermined. CDR1 is MNHEY, CDR2 SMNVEV, per germline (reference sequence). V was clipped by 2 bases and J by 3 bases, with 17 bases between them. The CDR3 is 16 residues long. The CDR3 region is CASSLRKSRSIYEQYF. As DNA, the CDR3 is TGTGCCAGCAGTTTACGGAAATCCAGGAGTATCTACGAGCAGTACTTC.

This clone has just a few counts. A much bigger clone sits one base away, suggesting this may be a read error. The chain is built from TRBV10-3 and TRBJ1-5; D is unresolved. The CDR3 length is 12 residues. Germline loops: CDR1 ENHRY, CDR2 SYGVKD. Here the CDR3 reads CATSQPNQHQHF. CDR3 nucleotides: TGTGCCACCTCTCAGCCGAATCAGCACCAGCATTTT.

The table lists this clone with many counts. V is TRBV6-6 and J is TRBJ2-3; 7 nucleotides agree with TRBD2. This CDR3 has 15 amino acids. CDR1 MNHNY and CDR2 SVGAGI come from the germline V gene (reference sequence). Unmatched junction bases numbered 1, after V lost 1 base and J lost 0 bases. CDR3 nucleotides: TGTGCCAGCAGTTACTTCGGGGGGAGCACAGATACGCAGTATTTT. Amino acid sequence: CASSYFGGSTDTQYF.

The genes are TRBV27 and TRBJ2-7; TRBD1 aligns across 11 bases. The J segment lost 5 bases and the V segment lost 4 bases, leaving 19 bases of the junction unmatched. Germline V gives CDR1 MNHEY, CDR2 SMNVEV (reference sequence). The CDR3 sequence is 19 residues long. The CDR3 DNA is TGTGCCAGCAGTTCCGGGATTGGACAGGGGGCCTTAATAGCCAACGAGCAGTACTTC. Translated: CASSSGIGQGALIANEQYF.

The sample holds many counts of this clone. The chain combines TRBV5-1 with TRBJ1-2, with D uncertain. Trimming took off 0 bases at V and 5 bases at J, with 5 bases between the two ends. The CDR3 runs 12 residues. Germline values: CDR1 SGHRS, CDR2 YFSETQ. The CDR3: CASSLGRYGYTF. The CDR3, as DNA: TGCGCCAGCAGCTTGGGACGGTATGGCTACACCTTC. Full variable domain (missing parts from reference TRBV5-1 and TRBJ1-2): KAGVTQTPRYLIKTRGQQVTLSCSPISGHRSVSWYQQTPGQGLQFLFEYFSETQRNKGNFPGRFSGRQFSNSRSEMNVSTLELGDSALYLCASSLGRYGYTFGSGTRLTVV.

This clone was counted at least ten times. The chain links TRBV12-3 or TRBV12-4 to TRBJ2-5; TRBD1 agrees at 8 bases. V was clipped by 4 bases and J by 5 bases; unmatched bases: 6. This CDR3 is built from 14 residues. The CDR3 loop is CASSSWTGLETQYF. Here the CDR3 DNA reads TGTGCCAGCAGTTCTTGGACAGGGTTGGAGACCCAGTACTTC.

This clone occurred once. This chain connects TRBV5-6 to TRBJ2-5; D perhaps matches TRBD2 (5 bases). V was clipped by 0 bases and J by 4 bases, with 16 bases between them. CDR1 and CDR2 from the germline V gene are SGHDT and YYEEEE. The CDR3 length is 16 residues. CDR3 bases: TGTGCCAGCAGCTTGGGTGGAGGTTCCCCCCTAGAGACCCAGTACTTC. Protein sequence: CASSLGGGSPLETQYF.

The sample holds many counts of this clone. The J gene is TRBJ2-5, the V gene TRBV3-1; TRBD1 aligns across 7 bases. Per germline, CDR1 LGHDT and CDR2 YNNKEL (reference sequence). The junction had 6 bases not matched to a gene; V was cut back by 0 bases and J by 5 bases. The CDR3 totals 15 residues. Written as DNA, the CDR3 is TGTGCCAGCAGCCAAGATCGAGGGGGCGGGGAGACCCAGTACTTC. The encoded protein is CASSQDRGGGETQYF.

In the case of this clone: At one end, the junction sequence differs from germline, possibly due to a read error. CDR3 region: CIARPLRDMGSYEHYF. The CDR3 nucleotides are TGCATTGCTAGACCTCTCCGGGACATGGGATCCTACGAGCATTACTTC. The V gene is TRBV20-1, the J gene TRBJ2-7, with a tentative D call TRBD1 (6 bases). The CDR3 spans 16 residues. The germline CDR1 and CDR2 sequences are DFQATT and SNEGSKA (reference sequence).

Remarks on this clone: Since a much larger clone is just one base distant, this may be a read error. This chain connects TRBV30 to TRBJ2-6; D is unclear. The CDR3 contains 13 residues. CDR1 and CDR2 (germline): GTSNPN, SVGIG (reference sequence). The CDR3 bases are TGTGCCTGGAGCCGCTCTGGGTCCAACGTCCTGACTTTC. Translated: CAWSRSGSNVLTF.